What follows are 26 T cell receptor beta chains derived from one specimen sequenced in a study of blood T cell repertoires in COVID-19. TCRdb keeps only in-frame clones here, not all; method: immunoSEQ multiplex PCR. The profile shows approximately 50,000 clones, approximately 87% of them singletons. The specimen sequenced was peripheral blood. All receptors come from a human donor in a cohort sampled during active COVID-19.

This clone was counted between two and nine times. DNA of the CDR3: TGTGCCATCAGCCATACTAGCTCCGAGCAGTACTTC. Residues: CAISHTSSEQYF. The chain has TRBV10-3 and TRBJ2-7; TRBD2 might be the D (6 bases). V was shortened by 6 bases and J by 6 bases, with 12 bases between the two germline ends. This CDR3 has 12 amino acids. The germline V gene has CDR1 ENHRY and CDR2 SYGVKD.

The chain employs TRBV2 and TRBJ1-1; 7 nucleotides match TRBD1. The CDR3 has 15 residues. From germline, CDR1 is SNHLY and CDR2 FYNNEI. The junction had 10 bases not matched to a gene; V was cut back by 8 bases and J by 1 base. This CDR3 reads CASDIRQGWNTEAFF. For the CDR3, the DNA is TGTGCCAGCGACATACGACAGGGATGGAACACTGAAGCTTTCTTT.

The chain employs TRBV10-3 and TRBJ2-1; 11 nucleotides match TRBD1. The CDR3 loop spans 15 amino acids. The germline V gene encodes CDR1 ENHRY and CDR2 SYGVKD. The V segment lost 2 bases and the J segment 7 bases; nucleotides outside the gene matches: 4. CDR3 protein: CAISEGQGALNEQFF. The DNA of the CDR3 is TGTGCCATCAGTGAGGGACAGGGGGCGCTGAATGAGCAGTTCTTC.

This chain connects TRBV6-1 to TRBJ2-1, with 9 bases fitting TRBD2. V trimming: 4 bases; J trimming: 3 bases; junction bases outside the gene matches: 7. Germline CDR1 reads MNHNS; CDR2 reads SASEGT. The CDR3 extends over 16 amino acids. The CDR3, as DNA: TGTGCCAGCAGTGCCATAACTAGCGGGTTCTACAATGAGCAGTTCTTC. Translating gives CASSAITSGFYNEQFF.

The chain combines TRBV19 with TRBJ2-1; TRBD2 agrees at 9 bases. The germline V gene has CDR1 LNHDA and CDR2 SQIVND (reference sequence). The CDR3 is made up of 15 amino acids. This chain's CDR3 is CATLGRASGNNEQFF. DNA for the CDR3: TGTGCTACTCTGGGGAGGGCTAGCGGGAACAATGAGCAGTTCTTC. The variable domain in full, completed from reference TRBV19 and TRBJ2-1, reads DGGITQSPKYLFRKEGQNVTLSCEQNLNHDAMYWYRQDPGQGLRLIYYSQIVNDFQKGDIAEGYSVSREKKESFPLTVTSAQKNPTAFYLCATLGRASGNNEQFFGPGTRLTVL.

The gene calls are TRBV4-3 and TRBJ1-3; D ambiguous. This CDR3 has 18 amino acids. V gave up 0 bases and J gave up 0 bases, with 15 bases separating them. Germline V gives CDR1 LGHNA, CDR2 YSLEER. CDR3 DNA sequence: TGCGCCAGCAGCCAAGATAATCCCAGGTCTCACTCTGGAAACACCATATATTTT. It translates to CASSQDNPRSHSGNTIYF.

V gene TRBV6-5 combines with J gene TRBJ1-6; TRBD1 might be the D (5 bases). CDR3 length equals 13 residues. Germline CDR1 is MNHEY and CDR2 is SVGAGI. V was pared by 11 bases and J by 4 bases, with 12 bases between. Written as DNA, the CDR3 is TGTGCCTCCACGACAGAATATAATTCACCCCTCCACTTT. Translation gives CASTTEYNSPLHF.

In DNA form, the CDR3 reads TGTGCCAGCGCGGGCACCGGGGAGCTGTTTTTT. Residues: CASAGTGELFF. The V gene is TRBV11-3, the J gene TRBJ2-2; weak D call: TRBD2 (5 bases). The CDR3 runs to 11 residues. Trimming took off 8 bases at V and 4 bases at J, with 5 bases between the two ends. Germline assignment: CDR1 SGHNT and CDR2 YENEEA.

The rearrangement links TRBV2 to TRBJ2-1; 9 nucleotides align to TRBD1. Germline CDR1 and CDR2: SNHLY and FYNNEI. V lost 6 bases, J lost 5 bases, and 2 bases stayed unmatched. CDR3 length: 13 amino acids. CDR3 bases: TGTGCCAGCAGGGGGACAGGGAACAATGAGCAGTTCTTC. It encodes CASRGTGNNEQFF.

This clone has only a few counts. This chain connects TRBV5-5 to TRBJ1-3; D unresolved. V lost 1 base, J lost 4 bases, and 12 bases lay in between. CDR3 length: 15 amino acids. Germline CDR1 SGHKS, CDR2 YYEKEE (reference sequence). For the CDR3, the DNA is TGTGCCAGCAGCTTGTCTGCCCTGGAGGGAAACACCATATATTTT. Amino acids: CASSLSALEGNTIYF. Supplemented by reference TRBV5-5 and TRBJ1-3, the full variable domain reads DAGVTQSPTHLIKTRGQQVTLRCSPISGHKSVSWYQQVLGQGPQFIFQYYEKEERGRGNFPDRFSARQFPNYSSELNVNALLLGDSALYLCASSLSALEGNTIYFGEGSWLTVV.

The chain employs TRBV5-1 and TRBJ2-7; TRBD2 aligns across 13 bases. Germline assignment: CDR1 SGHRS and CDR2 YFSETQ. This CDR3 is 15 amino acids long. The V gene end was trimmed by 6 bases and the J gene end by 5 bases; junction bases not matched to a gene: 8. CDR3 in amino acids: CASTGLGLAGNEQYF. For the CDR3, the DNA is TGCGCCAGCACAGGCTTGGGACTAGCGGGAAACGAGCAGTACTTC.

The V gene is TRBV7-6, the J gene TRBJ2-1; 9 nucleotides match TRBD2. This CDR3 is built from 17 residues. In germline, CDR1 is SGHVS, CDR2 FNYEAQ. With 4 bases clipped from V and 6 bases from J, the junction kept 13 bases outside the gene matches. The CDR3 reads CASSWSPLAGQANEQFF. The DNA for the CDR3 is TGTGCCAGCAGCTGGTCACCACTAGCGGGTCAGGCCAATGAGCAGTTCTTC.

The chain joins TRBV7-2 to TRBJ1-6; 7 bases fit TRBD1. The CDR3 covers 16 residues. V shed 2 bases and J 5 bases; nucleotides not matched to a gene: 6. The germline CDR1 and CDR2 sequences are SGHTA and FQGNSA. For the CDR3, the DNA is TGTGCCAGCAGCTTATTGGGACAGAACAATAATTCACCCCTCCACTTT. This sequence encodes CASSLLGQNNNSPLHF.

The V and J genes are TRBV28 and TRBJ2-2, with 8 nucleotides matching TRBD1. This CDR3 region has 17 residues. V shed 6 bases, J shed 7 bases, and the junction held 16 bases outside the gene matches. Germline CDR1 is MDHEN and CDR2 is SYDVKM. CDR3 in DNA: TGTGCCAGCAGCCCCAGACGACAGGGGCGCCTTGTCGGGGAGCTGTTTTTT. This gives the protein CASSPRRQGRLVGELFF.

The rearrangement links TRBV5-5 to TRBJ2-7, with TRBD2 matching 8 bases. The CDR3 is 15 residues long. From germline, CDR1 is SGHKS and CDR2 YYEKEE (reference sequence). V trimming: 4 bases; J trimming: 3 bases; junction bases outside the gene matches: 9. The CDR3 spells CASSAGGVEFYEQYF. CDR3 sequence (DNA): TGTGCCAGCAGCGCCGGGGGGGTTGAGTTCTACGAGCAGTACTTC. Looking up the rest from reference TRBV5-5 and TRBJ2-7 gives the full variable domain: DAGVTQSPTHLIKTRGQQVTLRCSPISGHKSVSWYQQVLGQGPQFIFQYYEKEERGRGNFPDRFSARQFPNYSSELNVNALLLGDSALYLCASSAGGVEFYEQYFGPGTRLTVT.

V usage is TRBV7-9 and J usage is TRBJ2-3; D is possibly TRBD2 (6 bases). Germline CDR1 and CDR2: SEHNR and FQNEAQ (reference sequence). The CDR3 loop spans 15 amino acids. Trimming left V 2 bases short and J 6 bases short, with 15 bases between. CDR3 DNA sequence: TGTGCCAGCAGCTTAAACTTAGCGGCCGGGGATACGCAGTATTTT. Its translation: CASSLNLAAGDTQYF.

V usage is TRBV30 and J usage is TRBJ1-3, with D perhaps TRBD1 (6 bases). The germline gives CDR1 GTSNPN, CDR2 SVGIG (reference sequence). V shed 4 bases and J shed 0 bases, with 7 bases lying between them. This CDR3 is 13 amino acids long. The CDR3 region is CAWTGDSGNTIYF. CDR3 nucleotide sequence: TGTGCCTGGACAGGGGACTCTGGAAACACCATATATTTT.

A single count supports this clone. The rearrangement uses TRBV24-1 and TRBJ2-4; a weak D match, TRBD1 (5 bases). In germline, CDR1 is KGHDR, CDR2 SFDVKD. The CDR3 length is 13 residues. Trimming removed 4 bases at V and 6 bases at J, with 9 bases between. CDR3 in DNA: TGTGCCACCAGTGAGGACAATATAAACATTCAGTACTTC. Its translation: CATSEDNINIQYF.

The chain has TRBV11-3 and TRBJ2-2; D is perhaps TRBD1 (5 bases). The germline CDR1 and CDR2 sequences are SGHNT and YENEEA. This CDR3 is built from 15 residues. V lost 3 bases and J 5 bases, leaving 13 bases between the germline ends. CDR3 sequence reads: CASSFGSGSTGELFF. The CDR3 DNA reads as TGTGCCAGCAGCTTCGGGTCAGGGTCGACCGGGGAGCTGTTTTTT.

This clone was detected only a few times. J is TRBJ2-7 and V is TRBV5-6; 11 nucleotides line up with TRBD2. The CDR3 is 15 residues long. CDR1 is SGHDT, CDR2 YYEEEE, per germline. V shed 2 bases, J shed 0 bases, and the junction held 1 base outside the gene matches. CDR3 DNA: TGTGCCAGCAGCTTTACTAGCGGGAGCTCCTACGAGCAGTACTTC. Residues: CASSFTSGSSYEQYF.

CDR3 sequence (DNA): TGTGCCACCGGGGGGGGACTGAACACCGGGGAGCTGTTTTTT. Translating it yields CATGGGLNTGELFF. The chain recombines TRBV24-1 with TRBJ2-2; TRBD2 agrees at 7 bases. Trimming took 9 bases from V and 1 from J; bases not matched to a gene: 4. The CDR3 is 14 residues long. CDR1 is KGHDR, CDR2 SFDVKD, per germline.

V is TRBV27 and J is TRBJ2-2, with 11 nucleotides matching TRBD2. The CDR3 contains 17 residues. Unmatched junction bases numbered 7, after V lost 6 bases and J lost 1 base. CDR1 MNHEY and CDR2 SMNVEV come from the germline V gene (reference sequence). CDR3 nucleotide sequence: TGTGCCAGCAGGCTATTGACTAGCGGGGTGAACACCGGGGAGCTGTTTTTT. Its protein is CASRLLTSGVNTGELFF.

This rearrangement joins TRBV28 to TRBJ1-5; D remains unclear. Germline V lookup: CDR1 MDHEN, CDR2 SYDVKM. The CDR3 is 14 residues long. Trimming cost V 3 bases and J 6 bases, with 12 bases left between them. CDR3 DNA sequence: TGTGCCAGCAGTTTTGGCCAGGTTGTTCAGCCCCAGCATTTT. This gives the protein CASSFGQVVQPQHF. Variable domain in full (rest from reference TRBV28 and TRBJ1-5): DVKVTQSSRYLVKRTGEKVFLECVQDMDHENMFWYRQDPGLGLRLIYFSYDVKMKEKGDIPEGYSVSREKKERFSLILESASTNQTSMYLCASSFGQVVQPQHFGDGTRLSIL.

This chain connects TRBV9 to TRBJ2-1; 10 nucleotides align to TRBD2. The ends lost 3 bases at V and 8 bases at J; junction bases unmatched: 8. Germline V lookup: CDR1 SGDLS, CDR2 YYNGEE. The CDR3 consists of 15 residues. CDR3: CASSDSGRGNDEQFF. The CDR3 nucleotides read TGTGCCAGCAGCGACAGCGGGAGGGGTAATGATGAGCAGTTCTTC.

J is TRBJ2-7 and V is TRBV7-2; TRBD1 might be the D (6 bases). CDR1 is SGHTA, CDR2 FQGNSA, per germline. V dropped 1 base and J dropped 3 bases, with 10 bases sitting between them. CDR3 length: 14 residues. The CDR3 sequence: CASSLGEGVYEQYF. CDR3 coding DNA: TGTGCCAGCAGCTTAGGAGAGGGGGTCTACGAGCAGTACTTC.

This chain uses TRBV4-1 with TRBJ2-7; D is unresolved. Trimming shortened V by 0 bases and J by 0 bases, and 6 bases separated the two germline ends. The CDR3 runs 14 residues. Germline V gene lookup returns CDR1 MGHRA and CDR2 YSYEKL. The DNA of the CDR3 is TGCGCCAGCAGCCAAGAATTATACTCCTACGAGCAGTACTTC. As protein: CASSQELYSYEQYF.